Listed here are 17 T cell receptor beta chains from one sample, sequenced in a study of T cell repertoires in cytomegalovirus infection. TCRdb itself ran the reads through MiXCR, one entry per CDR3 protein. There are 250,000 or so distinct CDR3 sequences in the sample; over 15% occur only once, and less than 50% lies in the top ten. Specimen: CD8+ T cells from PBMCs. Receptor source: a human donor in good health (CMV status not recorded). Some clones in this sample may be carry-over from other donors' samples.

This clonotype was seen at least ten times. The chain joins TRBV7-2 to TRBJ2-5; TRBD2 is a possible D gene (5 bases). The CDR3 runs 14 residues. Trimming removed 1 base from V and 10 bases from J, with 16 bases in between. The germline V gene encodes CDR1 SGHTA and CDR2 FQGNSA. CDR3 DNA: TGTGCCAGCAGCTTAGGTGGAGGAACCGGGGACCAGTACTTC. Translating gives CASSLGGGTGDQYF.

The chain carries TRBV5-6 and TRBJ2-3, with 7 bases matching TRBD1. The CDR3 loop spans 18 amino acids. With V trimmed by 0 bases and J by 3 bases, 13 bases remained unmatched. Germline V gene sequence: CDR1 SGHDT, CDR2 YYEEEE. The CDR3 sequence is CASSLGVFGRGTTDTQYF. The DNA for the CDR3 is TGTGCCAGCAGCTTGGGGGTTTTCGGCAGGGGGACGACAGATACGCAGTATTTT.

This clonotype showed up just a few times. This chain connects TRBV6-8 to TRBJ1-5; 11 bases are a match to TRBD1. After removal of 0 bases from V and 6 bases from J, the junction contained 1 base not matched to a gene. CDR1 and CDR2 from the germline V gene are MNHGY and SAAAGT. The CDR3 spans 15 residues. In DNA form, the CDR3 reads TGTGCCAGCAGTTACTCTGGGACAGGGGGTCAGCCCCAGCATTTT. Protein product: CASSYSGTGGQPQHF.

This clonotype showed up many times. The chain has TRBV7-9 and TRBJ2-6; the D is unclear. The CDR3 length is 16 residues. V lost 1 base and J 2 bases, leaving 9 bases between the germline ends. Germline lookup yields CDR1 SEHNR and CDR2 FQNEAQ (reference sequence). The CDR3: CASSLVDYTGANVLTF. The CDR3 nucleotides are TGTGCCAGCAGCTTAGTTGATTACACTGGGGCCAACGTCCTGACTTTC.

The rearrangement uses TRBV7-9 and TRBJ2-1, with a weak D call TRBD2 (7 bases). Trimming removed 5 bases from V and 4 bases from J, with 15 bases in between. The CDR3 has 15 residues. The germline gives CDR1 SEHNR, CDR2 FQNEAQ (reference sequence). The CDR3: CASSLGGGRYNEQFF. CDR3 nucleotide sequence: TGTGCCAGCAGCCTAGGGGGGGGACGATACAATGAGCAGTTCTTC.

Here the CDR3 reads CASSLAIAGGQRYEQYF. CDR3 DNA sequence: TGTGCCAGCAGCTTGGCAATAGCGGGGGGTCAGCGCTACGAGCAGTACTTC. The genes are TRBV5-6 and TRBJ2-7, with TRBD2 matching 10 bases. The CDR3 runs to 17 residues. Germline CDR1 is SGHDT and CDR2 is YYEEEE. V lost 0 bases and J lost 3; bases outside the gene matches: 9.

This clonotype was found many times. The V gene is TRBV19, the J gene TRBJ1-1; no reliable D call. V lost 6 bases and J 0 bases, leaving 14 bases between the germline ends. The CDR3 is made up of 15 amino acids. Germline CDR1 LNHDA, CDR2 SQIVND (reference sequence). The CDR3 DNA is TGTGCCAGTAGCCCTGGGGAGACACTGAACACTGAAGCTTTCTTT. It yields the protein CASSPGETLNTEAFF.

This clonotype came up many times. The CDR3 loop reads CATSSPSGGGSEQFF. CDR3 DNA: TGTGCCACCAGCAGCCCTAGCGGGGGTGGTTCTGAGCAGTTCTTC. V gene TRBV15 combines with J gene TRBJ2-1; TRBD2 aligns across 10 bases. This CDR3 region has 15 residues. Germline lookup yields CDR1 LNHNV and CDR2 YYDKDF (reference sequence). J was trimmed by 9 bases and V by 3 bases; bases with no gene match: 8.

Here the CDR3 reads CASSQDSLVDGELFF. The CDR3, as DNA: TGTGCCAGCAGCCAAGATTCCCTCGTAGACGGGGAGCTGTTTTTT. The V gene is TRBV3-1, the J gene TRBJ2-2; D is unresolved. This CDR3 has 15 amino acids. V was pared by 0 bases and J by 7 bases, with 12 bases between. Germline lookup yields CDR1 LGHDT and CDR2 YNNKEL (reference sequence).

This clonotype came up many times. The CDR3 reads CASVISETQYF. In DNA, the CDR3 is TGTGCCAGCGTGATTTCAGAGACCCAGTACTTC. The chain recombines TRBV7-9 with TRBJ2-5; no clear D. CDR1 is SEHNR, CDR2 FQNEAQ, per germline (reference sequence). V lost 8 bases, J lost 4 bases, and 8 bases lay in between. This CDR3 is built from 11 residues.

This sequence joins TRBV27 and TRBJ2-3; D call uncertain. The germline gives CDR1 MNHEY, CDR2 SMNVEV (reference sequence). The CDR3 is made up of 14 amino acids. V lost 1 base and J 1 base, leaving 6 bases between the germline ends. The CDR3 spells CASSLYRGTDTQYF. DNA for the CDR3: TGTGCCAGCAGTTTATATCGGGGCACAGATACGCAGTATTTT.

The genes are TRBV12-3 or TRBV12-4 and TRBJ2-1, with 7 bases lining up with TRBD1. CDR3 length equals 14 residues. With V trimmed by 0 bases and J by 9 bases, 5 bases remained unmatched. The CDR3 loop reads CASSLADRVGEQFF. The CDR3, as DNA: TGTGCCAGCAGTTTAGCCGACAGGGTGGGTGAGCAGTTCTTC.

In its sample, this clonotype was seen a few times. The chain joins TRBV12-3 or TRBV12-4 to TRBJ1-1; no definite D call. CDR3 size: 14 residues. V was trimmed by 3 bases and J by 1 base, leaving 9 bases between them. The CDR3 region is CASSFWSENTEAFF. CDR3 bases: TGTGCCAGCAGTTTTTGGTCAGAGAACACTGAAGCTTTCTTT.

V gene TRBV23-1 combines with J gene TRBJ2-3, with 7 bases matching TRBD2. TRBV23-1 is labeled an ORF, and its function is uncertain. This CDR3 has 16 residues. V shed 2 bases and J 4 bases; nucleotides not matched to a gene: 9. The CDR3 sequence: CASSQPMGGGADTQYF. The CDR3 DNA follows: TGCGCCAGCAGTCAACCGATGGGGGGGGGGGCAGATACGCAGTATTTT.

This clonotype was picked up many times. The chain combines TRBV7-8 with TRBJ2-4; 7 nucleotides match TRBD1. V was pared by 6 bases and J by 5 bases, with 19 bases of the junction left unmatched. CDR1 is SGHVS, CDR2 FQNEAQ, per germline. The CDR3 has 18 residues. CDR3 nucleotide sequence: TGTGCCAGCAGTCCCCTAGGGTTGACAGGGACCCCTCAAAACATTCAGTACTTC. As protein: CASSPLGLTGTPQNIQYF.

This clonotype was picked up many times. The chain couples TRBV12-3 or TRBV12-4 to TRBJ2-3; D possibly corresponds to TRBD2 (6 bases). This CDR3 comprises 15 residues. The germline V and J ends were trimmed by 3 bases and 2 bases, with 12 bases remaining between them. The CDR3: CASSLTRPPTDTQYF. DNA for the CDR3: TGTGCCAGCAGTTTGACTAGACCACCCACAGATACGCAGTATTTT.

As to this clonotype: A read error may be the cause here, since a much bigger clone is one base away. V gene TRBV28 combines with J gene TRBJ2-7; D possibly corresponds to TRBD1 (6 bases). The J call is doubtful: the DNA matches TRBJ2-1 better. This CDR3 has 14 residues. Germline assignment: CDR1 MDHEN and CDR2 SYDVKM. Here the CDR3 DNA reads TGTGCCAGCAGGTTACCAGGGGTTGGCAACGAGCAGTTCTTC. It translates to CASRLPGVGNEQFF.